The clone carrying this TCR beta chain was observed a single time. Its cognate antigen is unknown. The same CDR3 also results from other DNA sequences found in this sample. Adult Caucasians living in Nashville, Tennessee made up all of the donors. These data belong to a study of shared clonotypes between healthy human individuals. Study-level findings and limits: About 5% of naive CD4 clonotypes were shared across a handful of donors.

The CDR3 contains 13 residues. Trimming took off 3 bases at V and 1 base at J, with 8 bases between the two ends. Germline V gives CDR1 SGHRS, CDR2 YFSETQ. Investigators spread the genomic DNA of each subset evenly over several immunoSEQ plates. Some clones are missing from TCRdb's copy, which holds only in-frame ones; the method was immunoSEQ multiplex PCR. The top ten clones hold around 0.29% of a sample with about 380,000 clones, approximately 97% of them seen once. The sequence derives from a man aged 30-40 years in good health. The chain combines TRBV5-1 with TRBJ2-7, with D possibly being TRBD2 (6 bases). Sequencing was done on a sample of memory CD8+ T cells sorted from blood. The subset denotes: CD45RO+ cells pooled with CCR7-negative TemRA cells. The CDR3 DNA reads as TGCGCCAGCAGCTCGGGACTTTCCTACGAGCAGTACTTC. Protein product: CASSSGLSYEQYF.